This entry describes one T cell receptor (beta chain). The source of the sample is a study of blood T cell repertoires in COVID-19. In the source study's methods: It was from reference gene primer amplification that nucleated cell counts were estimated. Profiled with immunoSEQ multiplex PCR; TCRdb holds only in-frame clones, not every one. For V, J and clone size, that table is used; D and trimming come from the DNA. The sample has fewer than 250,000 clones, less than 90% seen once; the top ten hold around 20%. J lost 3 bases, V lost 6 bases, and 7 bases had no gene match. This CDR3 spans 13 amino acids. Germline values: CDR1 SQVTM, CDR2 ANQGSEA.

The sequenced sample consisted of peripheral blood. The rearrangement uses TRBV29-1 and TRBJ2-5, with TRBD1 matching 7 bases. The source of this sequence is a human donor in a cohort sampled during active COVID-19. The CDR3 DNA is TGCAGCGTCCGATCACAGGGGAAAGAGACCCAGTACTTC. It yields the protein CSVRSQGKETQYF.